The subject of this entry is one T cell receptor (beta chain). These data belong to a study of blood T cell repertoires in COVID-19. Looking at the study overall: Acute and convalescent COVID-19 specimens originated in the United States, Italy and Spain. Nucleic acid was either cDNA or gDNA, and it came from T cells, B-cell-depleted T cells, or PBMCs.

Per the authors' pipeline: Reference gene primers were amplified, and this amplification served to estimate nucleated cell counts. Here immunoSEQ multiplex PCR was the method, and the copy in TCRdb shows in-frame clones only, minus some. That table supplies the V and J calls and clone size; D and trimming were determined from the DNA. Of around 270,000 clones detected, approximately 90% appear once; the ten largest clones hold around 0.8%. Germline V gives CDR1 MGHRA, CDR2 YSYEKL. The ends lost 4 bases at V and 5 bases at J; junction bases unmatched: 12. The CDR3 spans 16 residues. The sequenced sample consisted of peripheral blood. This sequence was found in a man in his thirties or forties with acute or convalescent COVID-19. This chain joins TRBV4-1 and TRBJ2-5, with 8 bases that match TRBD1. The CDR3 sequence is CASSPTRQGARETQYF. DNA of the CDR3: TGCGCCAGCAGCCCCACACGGCAGGGGGCGCGGGAGACCCAGTACTTC.